These T cell receptor beta chains were read from a single sample in a study of T cell repertoires in cytomegalovirus infection. Each CDR3 protein is one row after TCRdb ran MiXCR on the reads. The sample lists around 330,000 distinct CDR3 sequences; about 17% were seen once. Sequencing used PBMCs. The receptors were sampled from a human donor in good health (CMV status not recorded). Some clones in this sample may be carry-over from other donors' samples. Both conserved end residues are part of each CDR3. The D gene is left open where the match is weak. Clone size is shown for a subset of rows, as once, few, many or a class of expanded clone.

TGTGCCAGCTCACCATCGAAGGATACGCAGTATTTT | CASSPSKDTQYF | - | TRBJ2-3 | TRBV18 | -
TGTGCCAGCAGTTTCCGTACCAATCAGCCCCAGCATTTT | CASSFRTNQPQHF | - | TRBJ1-5 | TRBV27 | few
TGTGCCAGCAGCTTAGATGGCAGCAGCTACGAGCAGTACTTC | CASSLDGSSYEQYF | - | TRBJ2-7 | TRBV7-2 | many
TGTGCCAGCAGCACCACCCCCTTCACAGATACGCAGTATTTT | CASSTTPFTDTQYF | - | TRBJ2-3 | TRBV28 | -
TGTGCCAGCAGTTTACTTAATCAGCCCCAGCATTTT | CASSLLNQPQHF | - | TRBJ1-5 | TRBV28 | many
TGTGCCAGCAGCCGAGGCCTGACTAGCCCCTCCTACAATGAGCAGTTCTTC | CASSRGLTSPSYNEQFF | TRBD2 | TRBJ2-1 | TRBV7-2 | many
TGTGCCAGCAGCCAAGAGACGGCAGTGTATAATTCACCCCTCCACTTT | CASSQETAVYNSPLHF | - | TRBJ1-6 | TRBV4-1 | -
TGTGCCAGCAGTTTCCTCAGGGGGACCTACGAGCAGTACTTC | CASSFLRGTYEQYF | TRBD1 | TRBJ2-7 | TRBV12-3/TRBV12-4 | many
TGCAGTGCTAGAATTCCCACGAGCCCCAATGAGCAGTTCTTC | CSARIPTSPNEQFF | - | TRBJ2-1 | TRBV20-1 | -
TGCAGTGCTAGAGGGCAGACTAAAGAGACCCAGTACTTC | CSARGQTKETQYF | - | TRBJ2-5 | TRBV20-1 | -
TGTGCCAGCAGGGGGACAGGGACGGGCACTGAAGCTTTCTTT | CASRGTGTGTEAFF | TRBD1 | TRBJ1-1 | TRBV6-5 | few
TGTGCCAGCAGCCAAGTCTGGAGCGGGGGGGCAGAAAGGAGCACAGATACGCAGTATTTT | CASSQVWSGGAERSTDTQYF | TRBD2 | TRBJ2-3 | TRBV4-2 | -
TGTGCCAGCAGCTTACAGATCTACCCCACTGAAGCTTTCTTT | CASSLQIYPTEAFF | - | TRBJ1-1 | TRBV7-9 | many
TGCAGTGCCATTGACAGGGACTATGGCTACACCTTC | CSAIDRDYGYTF | TRBD1 | TRBJ1-2 | TRBV20-1 | -
TGTGCCAGCAGTTACTCGCCGGGACAGGGAAACACCATATATTTT | CASSYSPGQGNTIYF | TRBD1 | TRBJ1-3 | TRBV6-5 | few
TGCAGTGCTAGAGTCGGGGGCGCGGAGTATCGTGAAAAACTGTTTTTT | CSARVGGAEYREKLFF | - | TRBJ1-4 | TRBV20-1 | few